A selection of T cell receptor beta chains follows, all from one sample in a study of graft-versus-host responses after intestinal transplantation. Using immunoSEQ multiplex PCR, the repertoire was profiled, and TCRdb retains in-frame clones only, with some absent. The sample shows more than 100,000 clones, approximately 92% of them seen only once. No antigen is known for these receptors. The specimen was unstimulated CD4+ T cells sorted from spleen or lymph node cells, collected before intestinal transplant. These receptors were collected from a human donor who received an intestinal transplant. CDR3s include the opening cysteine and the closing phenylalanine or tryptophan. D genes are given only for firm matches.

D gene,V gene,J gene,CDR3 DNA,CDR3 protein
-,TRBV2,TRBJ2-2,TGTGCCAGCAACTGGTACACCGGGGAGCTGTTTTTT,CASNWYTGELFF
-,TRBV18,TRBJ2-3,TGTGCCAGCTCACCCGTAATTACAGATACGCAGTATTTT,CASSPVITDTQYF
-,TRBV5-1,TRBJ1-1,TGCGCCAGCAGTCGGGTAGCTACGAACACTGAAGCTTTCTTT,CASSRVATNTEAFF
-,TRBV14,TRBJ2-1,TGTGCCAGCAGCCAAGTAGGCTCTTTGCTCTTC,CASSQVGSLLF
TRBD1,TRBV6-5,TRBJ1-2,TGTGCCAGCAGCCCTTACAGGGGCGACGTCTATGGCTACACCTTC,CASSPYRGDVYGYTF
-,TRBV27,TRBJ2-1,TGTGCCAGCAGTTTATATAATGAGCAGTTCTTC,CASSLYNEQFF
-,TRBV30,TRBJ2-7,TGTGCCTGGAGTGGGCAGGTATACGAGCAGTACTTC,CAWSGQVYEQYF
-,TRBV14,TRBJ1-2,TGTGCCAGCAGCCAAGTTAAGGGCCCCTATGGCTACACCTTC,CASSQVKGPYGYTF
TRBD1,TRBV7-8,TRBJ2-2,TGTGCCAGCAGCTTAAGCCGTCGGGACAGGGGGCTCGGCACCGGGGAGCTGTTTTTT,CASSLSRRDRGLGTGELFF
TRBD2,TRBV6-4,TRBJ2-1,TGTGCCAGCAGTGCTAGCGGGAGATCGGTTGAGCAGTTCTTC,CASSASGRSVEQFF
-,TRBV21-1,TRBJ2-1,TGTGCCAGCAGCAGGAACTCTGGGTTCAGACCCAACAATGAGCAGTTCTTC,CASSRNSGFRPNNEQFF
-,TRBV6-1,TRBJ1-4,TGTGCCAGCAGTCTCCCCGCAACTAATGAAAAACTGTTTTTT,CASSLPATNEKLFF
-,TRBV28,TRBJ1-5,TGTGCCAGCAGAAATACGGGGAGGAGCAATCAGCCCCAGCATTTT,CASRNTGRSNQPQHF
-,TRBV6-6,TRBJ2-1,TGTGCCAGCAGTCGGTCAGGGGTGGGTAATGAGCAGTTCTTC,CASSRSGVGNEQFF
TRBD1,TRBV10-3,TRBJ2-3,TGTGCCATCAGTGGGCCAGCTTTACAGGGGGCCTACACAGATACGCAGTATTTT,CAISGPALQGAYTDTQYF
-,TRBV6-1,TRBJ1-6,TGTGCCAGCAAGGCTGAGTATCCCTCACCCCTCCACTTT,CASKAEYPSPLHF
-,TRBV6-1,TRBJ1-2,TGTGCCAGCACCCACACGCCAGCCAACTATGGCTACACCTTC,CASTHTPANYGYTF